The 6 T cell receptor beta chains below were found in one sample sequenced in a study of cytomegalovirus exposure and HLA in healthy donors. This PCR relied on a set of 60 Vbeta primers and 13 Jbeta primers. Clones were read by immunoSEQ multiplex PCR, and TCRdb kept only the in-frame ones, dropping some. The data show 100,000 or so clones, over 60% seen once. Sequencing was carried out using PBMCs. The source is a female donor in good health and CMV-seropositive.

CDR3 sequence: CASSSGLLSRGSPLHF. DNA for the CDR3: TGTGCCAGTAGTTCCGGACTCCTAAGTAGAGGTTCACCCCTCCACTTT. The V and J genes are TRBV19 and TRBJ1-6; D ambiguous. The CDR3 sequence is 16 residues long. Trimming removed 5 bases at V and 9 bases at J, with 20 bases between. Germline V gives CDR1 LNHDA, CDR2 SQIVND (reference sequence). Using reference TRBV19 and TRBJ1-6 for the parts outside the CDR3, the full variable domain is DGGITQSPKYLFRKEGQNVTLSCEQNLNHDAMYWYRQDPGQGLRLIYYSQIVNDFQKGDIAEGYSVSREKKESFPLTVTSAQKNPTAFYLCASSSGLLSRGSPLHFGNGTRLTVT.

The chain employs TRBV7-2 and TRBJ2-6, with TRBD1 matching over 7 bases. V shed 5 bases, J shed 2 bases, and the junction held 12 bases outside the gene matches. The germline gives CDR1 SGHTA, CDR2 FQGNSA. The CDR3 is 18 residues long. CDR3 in amino acids: CASSRQGPLSAGANVLTF. CDR3 DNA: TGTGCCAGCAGCCGACAGGGTCCCCTATCGGCTGGGGCCAACGTCCTGACTTTC.

V usage is TRBV5-1 and J usage is TRBJ2-3, with 9 nucleotides matching TRBD1. The CDR3 runs 16 residues. V was clipped by 0 bases and J by 0 bases; unmatched bases: 2. Germline values: CDR1 SGHRS, CDR2 YFSETQ. CDR3 DNA sequence: TGCGCCAGCAGCTTGGGGGACAGGGATAGCACAGATACGCAGTATTTT. Translation: CASSLGDRDSTDTQYF. The full variable domain, rest sourced from reference TRBV5-1 and TRBJ2-3, is KAGVTQTPRYLIKTRGQQVTLSCSPISGHRSVSWYQQTPGQGLQFLFEYFSETQRNKGNFPGRFSGRQFSNSRSEMNVSTLELGDSALYLCASSLGDRDSTDTQYFGPGTRLTVL.

This clone was recorded once. The V call is TRBV9, the J call TRBJ1-2; 8 nucleotides line up with TRBD1. The CDR3 loop spans 12 amino acids. Germline loops: CDR1 SGDLS, CDR2 YYNGEE. V shed 4 bases and J 8 bases; nucleotides not matched to a gene: 4. The CDR3: CASSSGGGGYTF. The CDR3 DNA reads as TGTGCCAGCAGCTCAGGGGGCGGGGGCTACACCTTC.

The J gene is TRBJ2-1, the V gene TRBV5-1; D is perhaps TRBD2 (5 bases). CDR1 and CDR2 from the germline V gene are SGHRS and YFSETQ. This CDR3 has 15 amino acids. Trimming took off 0 bases at V and 3 bases at J, with 10 bases between the two ends. CDR3 region: CASSLAGENYNEQFF. CDR3 nucleotides: TGCGCCAGCAGCTTGGCCGGGGAGAACTACAATGAGCAGTTCTTC.

On this clone itself: This same CDR3 is encoded by further DNA sequences in the sample. The CDR3 region is CASSPQETQYF. CDR3 coding DNA: TGTGCCAGCAGCCCTCAAGAGACCCAGTACTTC. The rearrangement joins TRBV7-9 to TRBJ2-5, with unresolved D. V lost 5 bases to trimming and J lost 2 bases, with 3 bases between them. CDR1 is SEHNR and CDR2 is FQNEAQ in the germline V gene (reference sequence). The CDR3 spans 11 residues.